The next 18 T cell receptor beta chains were all read from a single sample in a study of shared T cell receptors in the human thymus. Produced via immunoSEQ multiplex PCR; TCRdb's table is partial and in-frame only. The sample yields roughly 550,000 clones, roughly 74% seen once. The same data also contributed to another study, on human thymus T cells.

Source material: thymocytes. The receptors here all came from a boy under three years old with a congenital heart defect.

The chain recombines TRBV27 with TRBJ2-7; TRBD2 matches 7 bases. This CDR3 region has 14 residues. Germline-derived CDR1 and CDR2 are MNHEY and SMNVEV (reference sequence). With V trimmed by 5 bases and J by 3 bases, 7 bases remained unmatched. CDR3 in DNA: TGTGCCAGCAGTAGCGGGGCCCCCTACTACGAGCAGTACTTC. Amino acid sequence: CASSSGAPYYEQYF.

This chain uses TRBV4-3 with TRBJ2-1; D is perhaps TRBD1 (6 bases). CDR3 length: 13 amino acids. V shed 2 bases and J shed 8 bases, with 10 bases lying between them. Germline V lookup: CDR1 LGHNA, CDR2 YSLEER. The CDR3 nucleotides read TGCGCCAGCAGCCAATCCAGGGGCCATGAGCAGTTCTTC. This translates into CASSQSRGHEQFF.

The chain has TRBV28 and TRBJ1-2; tentative D call: TRBD1 (5 bases). This CDR3 spans 13 amino acids. CDR1 and CDR2 from the germline V gene are MDHEN and SYDVKM. With 5 bases removed from V and 4 bases from J, the gap between germline ends came to 11 bases. The CDR3 DNA follows: TGTGCCAGCAGTACCACAGGACCCTATGGCTACACCTTC. This codes for CASSTTGPYGYTF.

The V call is TRBV27, the J call TRBJ1-3; no clear D. The CDR3 consists of 15 residues. In germline, CDR1 is MNHEY, CDR2 SMNVEV (reference sequence). Trimming removed 0 bases at V and 4 bases at J, with 10 bases between. This CDR3 reads CASSLSYGMGNTIYF. In DNA form, the CDR3 reads TGTGCCAGCAGTTTATCGTACGGGATGGGAAACACCATATATTTT.

This chain joins TRBV29-1 and TRBJ2-1, with a tentative D call TRBD2 (7 bases). V was cut by 2 bases and J by 9 bases, with 20 bases left in between. The CDR3 has 15 amino acids. The germline CDR1 and CDR2 sequences are SQVTM and ANQGSEA. The CDR3 nucleotides read TGCAGCGTTGAAACCCCCCTAGCGGAGGGGGGTGAGCAGTTCTTC. Translating it yields CSVETPLAEGGEQFF.

The chain has TRBV27 and TRBJ2-4, with TRBD1 matching 8 bases. The CDR3 sequence is 16 residues long. J lost 3 bases, V lost 0 bases, and 4 bases had no gene match. Germline assignment: CDR1 MNHEY and CDR2 SMNVEV (reference sequence). The CDR3 DNA follows: TGTGCCAGCAGTTTATCGGGACAGGTAGACAAAAACATTCAGTACTTC. This encodes CASSLSGQVDKNIQYF.

The chain has TRBV11-2 and TRBJ1-2; a possible D gene is TRBD1 (5 bases). V was clipped by 3 bases and J by 0 bases, with 8 bases between them. The CDR3 loop spans 14 amino acids. CDR1 SGHAT and CDR2 FQNNGV come from the germline V gene. CDR3 in amino acids: CASSFDRANYGYTF. In DNA, the CDR3 is TGTGCCAGCAGCTTCGACAGAGCTAACTATGGCTACACCTTC.

The chain is built from TRBV27 and TRBJ2-1, with 7 bases fitting TRBD2. The germline CDR1 and CDR2 sequences are MNHEY and SMNVEV (reference sequence). The V gene end was trimmed by 5 bases and the J gene end by 0 bases; junction bases not matched to a gene: 4. This CDR3 is 15 amino acids long. Here the CDR3 reads CASSERDLSYNEQFF. The DNA for the CDR3 is TGTGCCAGCAGTGAGCGGGATCTCTCCTACAATGAGCAGTTCTTC.

CDR3 residues: CASSLEPGGTETQYF. The DNA of the CDR3 is TGTGCCAGCAGCTTAGAGCCAGGGGGCACAGAGACCCAGTACTTC. The chain recombines TRBV5-4 with TRBJ2-5, with TRBD1 matching over 8 bases. The CDR3 is 15 amino acids. Germline V gene data show CDR1 as SGHNT and CDR2 as YYREEE (reference sequence). Trimming took 2 bases from V and 4 from J; bases not matched to a gene: 7. Filled out from reference TRBV5-4 and TRBJ2-5, the complete variable domain reads ETGVTQSPTHLIKTRGQQVTLRCSSQSGHNTVSWYQQALGQGPQFIFQYYREEENGRGNFPPRFSGLQFPNYSSELNVNALELDDSALYLCASSLEPGGTETQYFGPGTRLLVL.

V is TRBV27 and J is TRBJ1-2; tentative D call: TRBD1 (6 bases). Looked up from germline, CDR1 is MNHEY and CDR2 is SMNVEV (reference sequence). This CDR3 contains 14 residues. Trimming left V 6 bases short and J 4 bases short, with 15 bases between. The CDR3 spells CASRPSTGSYGYTF. The CDR3 nucleotides are TGTGCCAGCAGACCGAGCACAGGGTCCTATGGCTACACCTTC.

The gene calls are TRBV15 and TRBJ1-5, with 8 positions matching TRBD1. V lost 5 bases and J lost 0; bases outside the gene matches: 15. Germline lookup yields CDR1 LNHNV and CDR2 YYDKDF (reference sequence). The CDR3 loop spans 19 amino acids. As DNA, the CDR3 is TGTGCCACCAGCCCCTCCGGGACAGGCTTTTTACATAGCAATCAGCCCCAGCATTTT. Translating it yields CATSPSGTGFLHSNQPQHF.

This clone was seen a few times. The chain couples TRBV11-3 to TRBJ2-7; the D gene is possibly TRBD1 (6 bases). Germline CDR1 is SGHNT and CDR2 is YENEEA. This CDR3 is 13 amino acids long. Trimming took 5 bases from V and 2 from J, leaving 10 bases between them. DNA for the CDR3: TGTGCCAGCAGCCGAACAGGGCCCTACGAGCAGTACTTC. It specifies CASSRTGPYEQYF.

The chain couples TRBV7-2 to TRBJ2-1; 7 positions match TRBD2. With V trimmed by 5 bases and J by 4 bases, 14 bases remained unmatched. The CDR3 extends over 17 amino acids. In germline, CDR1 is SGHTA, CDR2 FQGNSA. The CDR3 region has the DNA TGTGCCAGCAGCGCCACCGGGTCTAGCGGACCTTACAATGAGCAGTTCTTC. Its translation is CASSATGSSGPYNEQFF.

The rearrangement links TRBV4-1 to TRBJ1-3; D uncertain. Germline V gives CDR1 MGHRA, CDR2 YSYEKL. V was shortened by 1 base and J by 0 bases, with 10 bases between the two germline ends. The CDR3 extends over 16 amino acids. Here the CDR3 reads CASSQAGGDSGNTIYF. CDR3 nucleotide sequence: TGCGCCAGCAGCCAAGCCGGCGGCGACTCTGGAAACACCATATATTTT.

This clone occurred a few times. The rearrangement links TRBV6-6 to TRBJ2-7, with 9 bases lining up with TRBD1. V was clipped by 2 bases and J by 6 bases; unmatched bases: 5. CDR3 length: 14 residues. CDR1 is MNHNY, CDR2 SVGAGI, per germline (reference sequence). The CDR3 region has the DNA TGTGCCAGCAGTTACACGGGACAGGGCCGCGAGCAGTACTTC. As protein: CASSYTGQGREQYF.

The chain combines TRBV10-3 with TRBJ1-5; 7 positions match TRBD1. The ends lost 2 bases at V and 7 bases at J; junction bases unmatched: 8. Germline CDR1 and CDR2: ENHRY and SYGVKD. CDR3 size: 15 residues. The CDR3 spells CAISEETGLGQPQHF. CDR3 sequence (DNA): TGTGCCATCAGTGAGGAGACAGGGCTTGGGCAGCCCCAGCATTTT.

The chain carries TRBV30 and TRBJ2-5; TRBD2 might be the D (5 bases). The CDR3 sequence is 13 residues long. Germline-derived CDR1 and CDR2 are GTSNPN and SVGIG (reference sequence). V lost 4 bases to trimming and J lost 2 bases, with 11 bases between them. CDR3: CAWIIEGQETQYF. The CDR3 DNA sequence: TGTGCCTGGATCATCGAGGGACAAGAGACCCAGTACTTC. The full variable domain, rest sourced from reference TRBV30 and TRBJ2-5, is SQTIHQWPATLVQPVGSPLSLECTVEGTSNPNLYWYRQAAGRGLQLLFYSVGIGQISSEVPQNLSASRPQDRQFILSSKKLLLSDSGFYLCAWIIEGQETQYFGPGTRLLVL.

The chain links TRBV6-1 to TRBJ2-7; 7 bases match TRBD1. The CDR3 contains 13 residues. Germline CDR1 is MNHNS and CDR2 is SASEGT. The J segment lost 3 bases and the V segment lost 3 bases, leaving 2 bases of the junction unmatched. The CDR3 nucleotides read TGTGCCAGCAGTGATACAGGGGACTACGAGCAGTACTTC. Translating it yields CASSDTGDYEQYF.